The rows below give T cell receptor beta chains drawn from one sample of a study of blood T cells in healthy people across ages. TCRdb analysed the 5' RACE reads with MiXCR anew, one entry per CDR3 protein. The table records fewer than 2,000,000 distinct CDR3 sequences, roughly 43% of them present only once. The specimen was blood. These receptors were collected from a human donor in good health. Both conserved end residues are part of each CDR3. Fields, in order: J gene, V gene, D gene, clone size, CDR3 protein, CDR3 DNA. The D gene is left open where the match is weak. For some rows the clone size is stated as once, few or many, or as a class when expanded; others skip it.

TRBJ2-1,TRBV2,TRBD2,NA,CASRSTSGGADEQFF,TGTGCCAGCAGATCGACTAGCGGGGGGGCTGATGAGCAGTTCTTC
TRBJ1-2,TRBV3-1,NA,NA,CASSQDPRSNYGYTF,TGTGCCAGCAGCCAAGATCCTCGGTCCAACTATGGCTACACCTTC
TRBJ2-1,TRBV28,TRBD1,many,CASSSGQYNEQFF,TGTGCCAGCAGCTCGGGACAGTACAATGAGCAGTTCTTC
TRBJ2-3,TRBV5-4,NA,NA,CASSSKIASDTQYF,TGTGCCAGCAGCTCGAAGATCGCCTCAGATACGCAGTATTTT
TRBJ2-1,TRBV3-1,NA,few,CASSHSSNEQFF,TGTGCCAGCAGCCACTCTAGCAATGAGCAGTTCTTC
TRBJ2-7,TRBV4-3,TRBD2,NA,CASSQGLEGIAGIYEQYF,TGCGCCAGCAGCCAAGGGCTAGAAGGAATAGCGGGGATCTACGAGCAGTACTTC
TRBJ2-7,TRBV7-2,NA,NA,CASSLWTTGTYEQYF,TGTGCCAGCAGCTTATGGACAACCGGAACCTACGAGCAGTACTTC
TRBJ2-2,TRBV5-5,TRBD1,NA,CASSFLTGGNTGELFF,TGTGCCAGCAGCTTTCTTACAGGGGGGAACACCGGGGAGCTGTTTTTT
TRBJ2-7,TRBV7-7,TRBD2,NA,CASSLAGTSGHQYF,TGTGCTAGCAGCTTAGCCGGGACTAGCGGGCACCAGTACTTC
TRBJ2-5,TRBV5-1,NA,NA,CASSSGLKETRYF,TGCGCCAGCAGCAGTGGACTGAAAGAGACCCGGTACTTC
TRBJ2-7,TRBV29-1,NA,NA,CSAYGNAAYEQYF,TGCAGCGCGTACGGGAACGCCGCCTACGAGCAGTACTTC
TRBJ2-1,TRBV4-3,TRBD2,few,CASSQILAGGPRGFLFF,TGCGCCAGCAGCCAGATACTAGCGGGGGGGCCCCGGGGGTTTCTGTTCTTC
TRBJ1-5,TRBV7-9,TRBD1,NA,CASSLGDSTQHF,TGTGCCAGCAGCTTAGGGGACAGTACCCAGCATTTT
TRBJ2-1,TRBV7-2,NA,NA,CASSPTGRQGSGEQFF,TGTGCCAGCAGCCCTACAGGGAGGCAGGGATCGGGAGAGCAGTTCTTC
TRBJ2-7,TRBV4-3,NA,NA,CASSQRDRLAYEQYF,TGCGCCAGCAGCCAGCGGGACCGACTAGCCTACGAGCAGTACTTC
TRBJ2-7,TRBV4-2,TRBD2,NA,CASSHASSGGCYEQYF,TGTGCCAGCAGCCACGCCTCTAGCGGGGGGTGCTACGAGCAGTACTTC
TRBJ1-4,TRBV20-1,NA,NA,CGAVGDEKLFF,TGCGGTGCGGTAGGGGACGAAAAACTGTTTTTT
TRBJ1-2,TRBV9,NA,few,CASSVLPTDGYTF,TGTGCCAGCAGCGTCCTGCCCACAGACGGCTACACCTTC
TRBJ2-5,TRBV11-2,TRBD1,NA,CASSFRSGQIRSYEQYF,TGTGCCAGCAGCTTTCGATCGGGACAGATACGCTCCTACGAGCAGTACTTT
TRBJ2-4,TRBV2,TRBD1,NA,CASRKRTGEKNIQYF,TGTGCCAGCCGCAAACGGACAGGGGAGAAAAACATTCAGTACTTC
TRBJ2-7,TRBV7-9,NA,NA,CASSFPTAHSYEQYF,TGTGCCAGCAGCTTCCCGACTGCACACTCCTACGAGCAGTACTTC
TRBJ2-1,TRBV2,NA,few,CASSQLGAYNEQFF,TGTGCCAGCAGCCAACTTGGGGCTTATAATGAGCAGTTCTTC
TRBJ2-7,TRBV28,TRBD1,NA,CAIQGATHEQYF,TGTGCCATCCAGGGGGCGACGCACGAGCAGTACTTC